This TCR beta chain derives from a study of blood T cell repertoires in COVID-19. Looked up from germline, CDR1 is MNHEY and CDR2 is SMNVEV (reference sequence). Losses at the gene ends were 3 bases for V and 6 bases for J; bases not matched to a gene: 7. The CDR3 has 15 residues. Profiled with immunoSEQ multiplex PCR; TCRdb holds only in-frame clones, not every one. Of roughly 59,000 clones listed, around 73% are singletons. This chain connects TRBV27 to TRBJ2-2; 7 bases match TRBD2. Input material: peripheral blood. The TCR originated in a man older than 75 with acute or convalescent COVID-19. The CDR3, as DNA: TGTGCCAGCAGTTTCCAGAGCGGGACGCCCGGGGAGCTGTTTTTT. This sequence encodes CASSFQSGTPGELFF.